What follows describes a single TCR beta chain. Its target is not known. As for time point: week 5, during vaccination. Vaccination comprised doses that each held 300 ug of mutant IDH1 20-mer peptide, plus topical imiquimod. New WHO grade 3 or 4 astrocytomas that were IDH1-mutant and ATRX-lost occurred in the donors. The protocol was immunoSEQ multiplex PCR, while the TCRdb copy is restricted to in-frame clones and leaves out a portion. This sample has over 45,000 clones; about 81% occur once, and the top ten carry around 7.4%. The data stem from a study of a mutant IDH1 vaccine in newly diagnosed glioma. In the study overall: The study gave patients eight vaccinations in weeks 1, 3, 5, 7, 11, 15, 19, 23. Patients' prior therapy spanned radiotherapy, temozolomide, or both; most underwent both.

Germline V lookup: CDR1 SGHAT, CDR2 FQNNGV. V lost 4 bases and J 0 bases, leaving 15 bases between the germline ends. The CDR3 sequence is 16 residues long. Findings and caveats of the study: Vaccination elicited immune responses in approximately 92% of patients.

The sample was PBMCs, taken from a glioma patient whose treatment included an IDH1 peptide vaccine. The sequence was obtained from a woman aged 50 to 60 with glioma. The chain links TRBV11-2 to TRBJ1-1; a weak D match, TRBD1 (5 bases). CDR3 DNA: TGTGCCAGCAGCTCCGGACAAAATAGGATGAACACTGAAGCTTTCTTT. This translates into CASSSGQNRMNTEAFF.